The 2 T cell receptor beta chains below come from one sample, sequenced in a study of T-cell memory formation after mild COVID-19. TCRdb ran MiXCR on the 5' RACE reads and lists one entry per CDR3 protein. Counted here are 130,000 to 150,000 distinct CDR3 sequences, about 6.1% occurring once; the ten biggest clones make up roughly 2.1%. Sequencing was done on a sample of PBMCs or a T cell subset sorted from them (not recorded which). The receptors stem from an adult woman who had mild COVID-19 (a few samples of this study predate the infection). Cell type and time point are not known.

This clonotype showed up many times. The chain employs TRBV7-9 and TRBJ1-2, with 7 bases lining up with TRBD1. Germline V CDR1 and CDR2: SEHNR, FQNEAQ (reference sequence). The CDR3 is 16 residues long. Trimming removed 0 bases from V and 4 bases from J; junction bases left unmatched: 8. The CDR3 DNA is TGTGCCAGCAGCTTAGCCGGAGGGACAGCTTCCTATGGCTACACCTTC. Its translation: CASSLAGGTASYGYTF. The full variable domain, its missing parts supplied by reference TRBV7-9 and TRBJ1-2, is DTGVSQNPRHKITKRGQNVTFRCDPISEHNRLYWYRQTLGQGPEFLTYFQNEAQLEKSRLLSDRFSAERPKGSFSTLEIQRTEQGDSAMYLCASSLAGGTASYGYTFGSGTRLTVV.

Only a few counts were recorded for this clonotype. The chain links TRBV7-8 to TRBJ1-3; TRBD1 aligns across 10 bases. This CDR3 is 16 amino acids long. The V segment lost 3 bases and the J segment 0 bases; nucleotides outside the gene matches: 2. From germline, CDR1 is SGHVS and CDR2 FQNEAQ. The CDR3 protein is CASSFRTGGSGNTIYF. As DNA, the CDR3 is TGTGCCAGCAGCTTCAGGACAGGGGGCTCTGGAAACACCATATATTTT. The whole variable domain, filled in from reference TRBV7-8 and TRBJ1-3, reads GAGVSQSPRYKVAKRGQDVALRCDPISGHVSLFWYQQALGQGPEFLTYFQNEAQLDKSGLPSDRFFAERPEGSVSTLKIQRTQQEDSAVYLCASSFRTGGSGNTIYFGEGSWLTVV.